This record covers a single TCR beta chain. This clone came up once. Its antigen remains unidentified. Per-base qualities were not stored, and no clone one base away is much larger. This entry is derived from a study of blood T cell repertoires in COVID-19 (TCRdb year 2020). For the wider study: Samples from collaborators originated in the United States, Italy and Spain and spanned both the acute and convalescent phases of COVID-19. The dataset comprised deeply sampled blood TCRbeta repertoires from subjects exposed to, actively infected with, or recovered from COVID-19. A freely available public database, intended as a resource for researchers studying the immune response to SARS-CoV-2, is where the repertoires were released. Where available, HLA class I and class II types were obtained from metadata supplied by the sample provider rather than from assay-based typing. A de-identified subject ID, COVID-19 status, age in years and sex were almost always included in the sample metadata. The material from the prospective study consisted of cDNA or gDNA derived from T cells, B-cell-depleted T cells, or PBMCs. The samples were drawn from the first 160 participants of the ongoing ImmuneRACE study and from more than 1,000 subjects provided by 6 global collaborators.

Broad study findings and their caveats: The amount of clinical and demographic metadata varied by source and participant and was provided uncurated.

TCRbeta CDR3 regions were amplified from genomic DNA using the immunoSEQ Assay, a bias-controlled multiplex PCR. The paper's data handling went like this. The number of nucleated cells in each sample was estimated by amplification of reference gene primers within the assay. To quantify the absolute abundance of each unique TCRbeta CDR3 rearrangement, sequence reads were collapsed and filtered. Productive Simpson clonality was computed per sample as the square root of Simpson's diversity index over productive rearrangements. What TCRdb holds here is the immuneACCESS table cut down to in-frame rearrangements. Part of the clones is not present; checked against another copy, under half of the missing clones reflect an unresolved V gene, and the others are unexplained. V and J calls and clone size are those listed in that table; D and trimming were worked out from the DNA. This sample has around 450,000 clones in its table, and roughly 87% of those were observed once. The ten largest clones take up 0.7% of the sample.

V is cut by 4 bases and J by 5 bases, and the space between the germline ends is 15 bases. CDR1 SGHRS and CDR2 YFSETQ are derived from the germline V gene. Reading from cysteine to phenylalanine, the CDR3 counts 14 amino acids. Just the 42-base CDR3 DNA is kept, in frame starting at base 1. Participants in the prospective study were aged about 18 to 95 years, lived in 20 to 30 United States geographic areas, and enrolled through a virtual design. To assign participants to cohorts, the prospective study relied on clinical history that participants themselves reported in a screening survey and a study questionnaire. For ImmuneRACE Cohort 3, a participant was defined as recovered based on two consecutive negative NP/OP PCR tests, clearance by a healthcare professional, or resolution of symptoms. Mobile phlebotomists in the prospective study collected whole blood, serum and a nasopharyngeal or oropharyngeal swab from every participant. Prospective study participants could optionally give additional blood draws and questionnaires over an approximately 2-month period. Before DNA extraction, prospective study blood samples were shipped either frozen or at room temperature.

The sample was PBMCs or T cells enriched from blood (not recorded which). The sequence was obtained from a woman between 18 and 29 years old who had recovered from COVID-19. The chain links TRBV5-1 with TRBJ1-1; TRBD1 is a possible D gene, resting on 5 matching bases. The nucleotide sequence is TGCGCCAGCAGCGCGGACACTTCCTCAACTGAAGCTTTCTTT. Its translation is CASSADTSSTEAFF.